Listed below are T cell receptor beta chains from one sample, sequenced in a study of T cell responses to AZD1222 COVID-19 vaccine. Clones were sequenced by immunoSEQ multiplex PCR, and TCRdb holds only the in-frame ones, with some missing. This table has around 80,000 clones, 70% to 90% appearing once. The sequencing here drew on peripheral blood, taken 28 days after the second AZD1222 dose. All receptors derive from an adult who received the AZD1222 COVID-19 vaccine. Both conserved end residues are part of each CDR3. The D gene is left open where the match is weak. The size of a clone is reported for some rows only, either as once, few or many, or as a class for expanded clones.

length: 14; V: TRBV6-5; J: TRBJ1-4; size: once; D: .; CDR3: CASSYGGGREKLFF; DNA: TGTGCCAGCAGTTACGGCGGGGGAAGGGAAAAACTGTTTTTT
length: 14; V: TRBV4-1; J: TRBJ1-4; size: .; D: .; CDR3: CASSQERYDEKLFF; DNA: TGCGCCAGCAGCCAAGAAAGATACGATGAAAAACTGTTTTTT
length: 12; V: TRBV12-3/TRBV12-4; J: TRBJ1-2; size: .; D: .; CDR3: CASSGSNYGYTF; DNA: TGTGCCAGCAGTGGGAGTAACTATGGCTACACCTTC
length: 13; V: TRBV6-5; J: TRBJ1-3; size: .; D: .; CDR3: CASISSGGDTIYF; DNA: TGTGCCAGCATCTCCTCGGGGGGGGACACCATATATTTT
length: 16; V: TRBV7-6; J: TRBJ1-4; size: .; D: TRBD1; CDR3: CASSQDRGRQNEKLFF; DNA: TGTGCCAGCAGCCAAGACAGGGGGAGGCAGAATGAAAAACTGTTTTTT
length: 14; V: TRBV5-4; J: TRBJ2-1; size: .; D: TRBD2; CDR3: CASRTSGPYNEQFF; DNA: TGTGCCAGCAGGACTAGCGGGCCATACAATGAGCAGTTCTTC
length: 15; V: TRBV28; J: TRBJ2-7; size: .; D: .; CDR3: CASSLLPAGSYEQYF; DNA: TGTGCCAGCAGTTTATTACCCGCTGGGTCCTACGAGCAGTACTTC
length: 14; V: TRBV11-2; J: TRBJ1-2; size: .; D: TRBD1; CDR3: CASSTSQGSYGYTF; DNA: TGTGCCAGCAGTACTTCACAGGGGAGCTATGGCTACACCTTC
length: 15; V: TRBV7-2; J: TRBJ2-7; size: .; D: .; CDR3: CASSYGTRLLGGQYF; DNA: TGTGCCAGCAGCTATGGGACACGGCTTTTGGGGGGGCAGTACTTC
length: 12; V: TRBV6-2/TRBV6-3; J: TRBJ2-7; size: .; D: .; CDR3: CASSYITYEQYF; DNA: TGTGCCAGCAGTTACATTACCTACGAGCAGTACTTC
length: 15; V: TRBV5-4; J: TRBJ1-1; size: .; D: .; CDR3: CASSSPDLQRTEAFF; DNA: TGTGCCAGCAGCTCCCCTGACCTCCAAAGGACTGAAGCTTTCTTT
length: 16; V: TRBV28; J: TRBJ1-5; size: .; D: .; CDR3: CASSERAGAWNQPQHF; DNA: TGTGCCAGCAGTGAGAGAGCAGGGGCCTGGAATCAGCCCCAGCATTTT
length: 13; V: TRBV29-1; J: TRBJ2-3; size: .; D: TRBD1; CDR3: CSARDRGTDTQYF; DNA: TGCAGCGCTCGGGACAGGGGCACAGATACGCAGTATTTT
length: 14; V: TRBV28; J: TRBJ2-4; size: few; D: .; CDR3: CASSSPTPKNIQYF; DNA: TGTGCCAGCAGTTCTCCAACACCCAAAAACATTCAGTACTTC
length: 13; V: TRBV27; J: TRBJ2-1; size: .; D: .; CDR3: CASKRTAINEQFF; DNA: TGTGCCAGCAAGAGGACAGCGATAAATGAGCAGTTCTTC
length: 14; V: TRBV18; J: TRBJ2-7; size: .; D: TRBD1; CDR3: CASSSTGNRYEQYF; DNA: TGTGCCAGCTCATCGACAGGGAATCGCTACGAGCAGTACTTC
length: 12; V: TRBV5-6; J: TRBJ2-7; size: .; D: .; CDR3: CASSSIKNEQYF; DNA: TGTGCCAGCAGCAGCATTAAGAACGAGCAGTACTTC
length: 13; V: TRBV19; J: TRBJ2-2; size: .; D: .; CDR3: CASSITNSGELFF; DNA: TGTGCCAGTAGTATAACAAATTCCGGGGAGCTGTTTTTT
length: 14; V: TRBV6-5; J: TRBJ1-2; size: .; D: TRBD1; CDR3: CASRKDRGVDGYTF; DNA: TGTGCCAGCAGGAAGGACAGGGGGGTTGATGGCTACACCTTC
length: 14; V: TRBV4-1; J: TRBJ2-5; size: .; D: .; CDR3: CASSQGFREETQYF; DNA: TGCGCCAGCAGCCAGGGTTTCAGGGAAGAGACCCAGTACTTC
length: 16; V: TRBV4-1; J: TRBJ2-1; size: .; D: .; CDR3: CASSQDNSPSLGEQFF; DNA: TGCGCCAGCAGCCAAGATAATTCCCCTAGTCTAGGTGAGCAGTTCTTC
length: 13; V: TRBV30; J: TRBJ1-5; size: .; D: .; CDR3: CACGADSNQPQHF; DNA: TGTGCCTGCGGGGCTGATAGCAATCAGCCCCAGCATTTT
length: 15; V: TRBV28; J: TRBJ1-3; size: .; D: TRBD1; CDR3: CASSFPGTAENTIYF; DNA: TGTGCCAGCAGTTTCCCTGGGACAGCTGAAAACACCATATATTTT
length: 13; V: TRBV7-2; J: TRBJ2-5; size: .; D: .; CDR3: CASSLTQKGTQYF; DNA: TGTGCCAGCAGCTTAACACAGAAGGGGACCCAGTACTTC
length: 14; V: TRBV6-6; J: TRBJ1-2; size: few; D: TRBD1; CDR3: CASSYLGQGKGYTF; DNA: TGTGCCAGCAGTTACTTGGGACAGGGTAAAGGCTACACCTTC
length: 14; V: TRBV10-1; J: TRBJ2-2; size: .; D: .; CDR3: CASRQGGDTGELFF; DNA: TGCGCCAGCAGACAGGGAGGCGACACCGGGGAGCTGTTTTTT
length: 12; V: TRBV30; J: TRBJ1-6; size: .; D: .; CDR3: CAWSVIHSPLHF; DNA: TGTGCCTGGAGTGTAATCCATTCACCCCTCCACTTT
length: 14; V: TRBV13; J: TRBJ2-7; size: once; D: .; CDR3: CASSPLGGVHEQYF; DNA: TGTGCCAGCAGCCCCCTTGGAGGGGTTCACGAGCAGTACTTC
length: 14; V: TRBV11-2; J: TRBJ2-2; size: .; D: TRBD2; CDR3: CASSPVTSGGELFF; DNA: TGTGCCAGCAGCCCAGTGACTAGCGGCGGGGAGCTGTTTTTT
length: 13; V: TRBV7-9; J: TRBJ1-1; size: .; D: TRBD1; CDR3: CASIRTGNTEAFF; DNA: TGTGCCAGCATTCGGACAGGGAACACTGAAGCTTTCTTT
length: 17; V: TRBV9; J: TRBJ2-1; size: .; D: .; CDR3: CASSVLPVTGAYNEQFF; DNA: TGTGCCAGCAGCGTGTTACCGGTGACTGGGGCCTACAATGAGCAGTTCTTC
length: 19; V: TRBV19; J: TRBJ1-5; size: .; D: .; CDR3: CASSSRFQGRTYSNQPQHF; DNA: TGTGCCAGTAGTTCCAGATTTCAGGGGCGAACTTATAGCAATCAGCCCCAGCATTTT
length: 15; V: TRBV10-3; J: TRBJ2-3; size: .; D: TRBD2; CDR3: CAITGSGHDTDTQYF; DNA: TGTGCCATCACAGGTAGCGGGCACGACACAGATACGCAGTATTTT
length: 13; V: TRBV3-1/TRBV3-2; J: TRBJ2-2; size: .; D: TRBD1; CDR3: CASSGTVTGELFF; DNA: TGTGCCAGCAGCGGGACAGTCACCGGGGAGCTGTTTTTT
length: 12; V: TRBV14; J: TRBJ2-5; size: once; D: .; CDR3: CASSRPRETQYF; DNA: TGTGCCAGCAGCCGCCCAAGGGAGACCCAGTACTTC
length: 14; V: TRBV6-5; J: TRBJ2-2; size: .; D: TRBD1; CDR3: CASNRQGRTGELFF; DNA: TGTGCCAGCAATAGACAGGGGCGCACCGGGGAGCTGTTTTTT
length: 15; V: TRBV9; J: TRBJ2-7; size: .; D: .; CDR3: CASSVVRETLYEQYF; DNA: TGTGCCAGCAGCGTAGTGAGGGAGACCCTCTACGAGCAGTACTTC
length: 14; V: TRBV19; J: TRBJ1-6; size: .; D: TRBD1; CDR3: CASGNDRGGSPLHF; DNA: TGTGCCAGTGGCAATGACAGGGGTGGTTCACCCCTCCACTTT
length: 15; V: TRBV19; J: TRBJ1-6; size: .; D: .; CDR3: CASSIDLMINSPLHF; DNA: TGTGCCAGTAGTATAGATCTGATGATAAATTCACCCCTCCACTTT
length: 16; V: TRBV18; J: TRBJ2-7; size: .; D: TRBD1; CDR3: CASSRSGTGGTYEQYF; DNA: TGTGCCAGCTCACGCTCAGGCACAGGGGGCACCTACGAGCAGTACTTC
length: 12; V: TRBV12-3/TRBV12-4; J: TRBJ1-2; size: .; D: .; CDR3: CASSFSQHGYTF; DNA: TGTGCCAGCAGTTTCTCGCAGCATGGCTACACCTTC
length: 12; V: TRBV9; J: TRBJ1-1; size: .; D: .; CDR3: CASSPIGTEAFF; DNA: TGTGCCAGCAGCCCAATTGGGACTGAAGCTTTCTTT
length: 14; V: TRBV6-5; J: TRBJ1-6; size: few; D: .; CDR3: CASSYMGIISPLHF; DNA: TGTGCCAGCAGTTACATGGGGATCATTTCACCCCTCCACTTT
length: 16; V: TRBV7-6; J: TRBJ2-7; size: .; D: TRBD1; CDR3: CASSLSGTGSTYEQYF; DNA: TGTGCCAGCAGCCTTTCAGGGACAGGGAGTACCTACGAGCAGTACTTC
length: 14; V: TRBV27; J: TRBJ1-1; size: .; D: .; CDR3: CASSVGPVNTEAFF; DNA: TGTGCCAGCAGCGTCGGTCCTGTAAACACTGAAGCTTTCTTT
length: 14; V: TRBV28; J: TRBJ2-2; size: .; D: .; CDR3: CASSGVSGTGELFF; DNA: TGTGCCAGCAGTGGGGTGTCGGGCACCGGGGAGCTGTTTTTT
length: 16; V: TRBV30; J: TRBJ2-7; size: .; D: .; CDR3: CAWSGLDGATSYEQYF; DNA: TGTGCCTGGAGTGGCCTCGACGGGGCTACCTCCTACGAGCAGTACTTC